This TCR beta chain was recovered during a study of OX40 agonist ivuxolimab in advanced cancers. Generated by immunoSEQ multiplex PCR, the TCRdb table keeps only in-frame clones and is missing some. The sample has around 36,000 clones; over 75% are singletons. Study-wide results and limits: The 0.1-3.0 mg/kg partial responders had among the lowest clonal expansion. Circulating CD4+ and CD8+ T cells showed clonal expansion by week 6 at 0.1 to 3.0 mg/kg.

A note on this clone: What it binds is unknown.

Autoimmune disease history or systemic immunosuppression meant exclusion. Patients had blood sampled at baseline and again on cycle 4 day 1 and cycle 7 day 1. The sequence was collected from an adult with an advanced solid tumor such as melanoma, head and neck, liver or kidney cancer. The input for sequencing was CD4+ or CD8+ T cells sorted from blood, taken in a trial of the OX40 agonist ivuxolimab.

For the CDR3, the DNA is TGCGCCAGCAGACCAGGGACTAGCGGGGTTTACGAGCAGTACTTC. Residues: CASRPGTSGVYEQYF. The V and J genes are TRBV4-1 and TRBJ2-7; TRBD2 matches 13 bases. This CDR3 has 15 amino acids. V was pared by 6 bases and J by 4 bases, with 6 bases of the junction left unmatched. Germline CDR1 and CDR2: MGHRA and YSYEKL.